This TCR beta chain was sequenced in a study of cytomegalovirus exposure and HLA in healthy donors (dated by TCRdb to about 2017). About the study as a whole: An earlier analysis of around 600 of the donors reported 276 Gb of sequence data and approximately 110 million unique TCR beta sequences from some 180 million T cells. To predict cytomegalovirus infection status, the study combined high-throughput TCR immunosequencing, statistical association of individual TCRs with disease status, and machine learning. The number of donors typed differed by locus, with roughly 620-640 for A, B, C, DRB1 and DQB1, more than 500 for DQA1, 600 to 610 for DPA1, and some 440 for DPB1. About five DR-DQ haplotypes were treated as single units for association and clustering because of strong linkage in the cohort. Both class I and class II loci were covered by HLA typing, at four-digit resolution. In the later analysis, no new phenotypic data were used to find candidate immune exposures; instead, reliance was placed on TCR beta sequences and their occurrence across donors. Roughly 300 gigabases of sequencing data and tens of millions of unique TCR sequences were included in an early release covering around 650 HLA-typed donors. Donor age, sex, ethnicity and CMV serostatus were compiled together with the repertoire data. An earlier analysis of approximately 500 of the donors applied high-throughput TCR beta sequencing to assess whether each TCR beta V gene segment acted as functional or pseudogenic. Of the roughly 390 genotyped donors, more than 75% were placed in the genetic ancestry cluster associated with self-reported Caucasian donors. Using immunosequencing, the study profiled T cell repertoires from around 680 subjects and related those repertoires to cytomegalovirus serostatus. Along with the roughly 610-subject first cohort, a separate validation cohort of over a hundred different subjects was used. Across some 400 genotyped donors of the cohort, an average of 235,054 unique TCR beta nucleotide sequences per donor were sequenced, and roughly 17% of those sequences were non-productive. Genome-wide SNP genotypes for about 60% of the 666 donors were used in a later genetic analysis, which treated that subset as a discovery cohort. A later analysis re-examined previously published TCR beta repertoires from 610 or so donors and added high-resolution HLA genotyping to investigate patterns of TCR occurrence. The study aimed to test whether signatures of past pathogen exposure could be identified by cataloging public T cell receptors. Every repertoire in the discovery cohort had been generated on one and the same sequencing platform.

The cohort comprised 550 to 700 healthy bone marrow donors. Cohort members were all nominally healthy when sampled, although unrecorded immune exposures were likely present. The donor tested CMV seropositive, placing the donor among the roughly 300 seropositive members of the cohort. Every donor gave a peripheral blood sample, and the peripheral blood mononuclear cells from that sample were used for TCR beta sequencing. Genomic DNA was extracted from the blood cell samples with the Qiagen DNeasy Blood Extraction Kit. The germline V gene gives CDR1 as LGHNA and CDR2 as YSLEER. The junction shows trimming of 1 base on V and 1 base on J, plus 14 bases between the germline ends. The CDR3 sequence holds 17 residues, the cysteine and phenylalanine included. Left in the record is the CDR3 DNA by itself, 51 bases read in frame from the first base. Turning to this clone: Its antigen target is currently unknown. It has no much larger one-base neighbor in the sample; base qualities were not kept.

Broad study findings and their caveats: Strong co-occurrence of HLA alleles, especially DR and DQ, made assigning TCR associations to individual alleles difficult. In an earlier analysis of around 600 of the donors, most TCR beta V segments appeared in productive rearrangements about 87% or about 30% of the time, broadly matching IMGT annotations. A group of highly shared sequence variants was considered likely to be a technical artifact of the sequencing pipeline. Because the 87-base-pair reads could not distinguish some IMGT-functional V segments, including TRBV6-2 and TRBV6-3, those segments were excluded. V-gene and J-gene trimming of TCR beta chains was associated with a missense DCLRE1C variant in a later genetic analysis, and the association was replicated in an independent cohort. CMV serostatus was the only immune exposure information available for the cohort. Most CMV-associated TCR beta chains appeared to be HLA-restricted in a later analysis, and the HLA associations seemed to be driven largely by CMV exposure. The classifier was reported to diagnose cytomegalovirus status with high specificity and sensitivity in both the original and validation cohorts. Because HLA typing was missing for some donors at each locus, association tests included only the typed subset. According to the authors, the approach could potentially be generalized to other disease states and immunological phenotypes. Because counts were too low, some 17 rarely observed V segments, including chromosome 9 orphons, were left out of the earlier analysis of approximately 500 of the donors. While some public TCRs were present in many individuals, most TCR sequences turned up only very rarely across donors. Only TCR beta chains were sequenced in this cohort, and the absence of alpha or paired-chain data limited detectable features. At a false discovery rate of 0.05, a later analysis linked under 20,000 TCR beta sequences to specific HLA alleles. In vitro tests confirmed that a few of the cytomegalovirus-associated TCR beta chains recognize cytomegalovirus antigens. Roughly uniform sequencing depth across donors was assumed in presence/absence analyses, although this assumption may not hold. The study gave a list of over 150 TCR beta chains associated with cytomegalovirus. A further reported finding was that TCR beta sequences accurately predicted the HLA-A and HLA-B alleles for most subjects in the first cohort. A later analysis reported that several top co-occurrence clusters appeared linked to parvovirus B19, influenza, CMV and Epstein-Barr virus. Linkage disequilibrium might explain the correlated functional status among segregating V segments, but an unknown experimental factor could not be excluded. In a later analysis, HLA-associated TCR beta chains showed more clonal expansion and lower generation probabilities than non-associated chains that were equally common. Compared with the approximately 720-donor mean, donors in an Asian-associated ancestry cluster had fewer N-insertions in productive TCRs, according to a later genetic analysis. A later analysis found that TCR association rates varied across HLA loci, with DRB1 alleles showing the most associated TCRs and HLA-C alleles the fewest.

The library was built by means of the immunoSEQ multiplex PCR assay. For the multiplex PCR, a mixture combining 60 forward primers for TCR Vbeta segments and 13 reverse primers for TCR Jbeta segments was used. A multiplex PCR assay on genomic DNA amplified the CDR3 region of rearranged TCR beta genes. The amplified TCR beta libraries were sequenced on the Illumina HiSeq System as 87-base-pair reads. As for the original processing: A later analysis tallied 75 million to 95 million unique TCR beta chains across the approximately 670 repertoires, and around 9.9 million of those chains were shared by two or more donors. Raw reads were error-corrected and collapsed into unique sequences with a nearest-neighbor algorithm that merged closely related sequences to remove PCR and sequencing errors. To assign V, D and J gene segments, CDR3 sequences were aligned to IMGT reference sequences. For a sequence to be retained, a match of at least six nucleotides to both a V gene segment and a J gene segment was required. A rearrangement counted as productive if the CDR3 had no stop codons and remained in frame with V and J, and every other rearrangement counted as non-productive. Following IMGT convention, CDR3 was defined as the stretch from the second conserved V-encoded cysteine up to the conserved J-encoded phenylalanine. The earlier analysis of about 610 of the donors excluded any sequence lacking an unambiguous match to a single V gene segment. An earlier analysis of some 610 of the donors called V segments functional above 56.7% productive rearrangements and segregating when the between-donor standard deviation exceeded 5%. To diagnose cytomegalovirus status from the catalog of TCR beta chain sequences, a statistical classification framework was built. V and J gene assignment, in a later analysis, came from comparing TCR nucleotide sequences with IMGT/GENE-DB human TR gene sequences. In a later analysis, CDR3 sequences and most-parsimonious VDJ recombination scenarios were assigned using the TCRdist pipeline. A later analysis defined each TCR beta chain by its CDR3 amino acid sequence plus V-gene family, and excluded reads lacking a unique V-gene family. In a later analysis, 450 to 600 highly shared, low-generation-probability nucleotide sequences were removed to address suspected cross-contamination and a sequencing artifact. For each public chain, a later analysis derived a clonal expansion index from normalized ranks of inferred template counts within each repertoire. A later analysis computed generation probabilities with a VDJ recombination model fitted to out-of-frame rearrangements, and checked the results against IGoR. In a later analysis, TCR-TCR, TCR-HLA and TCR-CMV co-occurrence was scored with hypergeometric tests, and a repertoire-size bias correction was applied to TCR pairs. A later analysis estimated false discovery rates by permuting HLA or CMV assignments 20 times. In a later analysis, co-occurring TCRs were grouped with DBSCAN, and TCRdist sequence similarity was added when clustering was performed within HLA-allele-positive subsets. For co-occurrence clustering, repertoires with fewer than 30,000 or more than 120,000 public chains were excluded, along with roughly 5 repertoires with anomalous nucleotide sharing. Here the immuneACCESS table is served through TCRdb, limited to in-frame sequences with V and J called. Missing clones are a known gap in these copies; in checked studies unresolved V genes cover under half, and the rest lacks a known reason. Clone size and the V and J calls come from that table; the DNA yielded D and trimming. The sample table records more than 45,000 clones; about 70% of these occur just once. The top ten clones comprise just under 20% of the sample.

The source material was PBMCs. This TCR came from a woman aged 55-69 years in good health and CMV-seropositive. The chain is assembled from TRBV4-3 and TRBJ1-3; no D segment can be confidently identified. The bases are TGCGCCAGCAGCCAAGGGAGGTTTGCCGGGTCTGGAAACACCATATATTTT. Its translation reads: CASSQGRFAGSGNTIYF.